The 10 T cell receptor beta chains in this list originate from one sample, sequenced in a study of metastatic and nonmetastatic thyroid tumors. No treatment of any kind had been given to any patient before thyroid surgery. TCRdb recomputed clones from the PCR reads via MiXCR. Of over 10,000 clones in the sample, 27% were seen once. Sequenced material: tumor tissue. The receptor set was obtained from a female donor with papillary thyroid cancer or a benign thyroid nodule (not recorded which). Some clones in this sample may be carry-over from other donors' samples.

The chain has TRBV9 and TRBJ1-1; the D gene is possibly TRBD1 (6 bases). The germline V and J ends were trimmed by 4 bases and 4 bases, with 20 bases remaining between them. Per the germline V gene, CDR1 is SGDLS and CDR2 is YYNGEE. The CDR3 runs 16 residues. Here the CDR3 DNA reads TGTGCCAGCAGCCCACAATCAGGGGTGGAGGGCACTGAAGCTTTCTTT. This sequence encodes CASSPQSGVEGTEAFF.

This clone is deemed medium-sized (0.01 to 0.1%). V usage is TRBV5-1 and J usage is TRBJ1-4; 11 bases align to TRBD1. The CDR3 has 16 residues. Germline CDR1 and CDR2: SGHRS and YFSETQ. The V segment lost 0 bases and the J segment 8 bases; nucleotides outside the gene matches: 6. The CDR3 nucleotides are TGCGCCAGCAGCTTGGCTGTCGGGACAGGGGGAGAAAAACTGTTTTTT. Translation gives CASSLAVGTGGEKLFF.

This clone ranks as large. The chain is built from TRBV20-1 and TRBJ1-2, with TRBD1 matching over 8 bases. The length of the CDR3 is 14 residues. Trimming took 3 bases from V and 7 from J; bases not matched to a gene: 10. The germline CDR1 and CDR2 sequences are DFQATT and SNEGSKA (reference sequence). The CDR3 region has the DNA TGCAGTGCTAGTCCAAGACAGGGGAGGGGTGGCTACACCTTC. This encodes CSASPRQGRGGYTF.

The gene calls are TRBV28 and TRBJ2-7; 12 nucleotides match TRBD1. Germline assignment: CDR1 MDHEN and CDR2 SYDVKM. The CDR3 sequence is 19 residues long. V shed 6 bases, J shed 3 bases, and the junction held 18 bases outside the gene matches. The CDR3 is CASRFSTGTGGGRDYEQYF. CDR3 in DNA: TGTGCCAGCAGGTTTTCCACCGGGACAGGGGGCGGAAGGGACTACGAGCAGTACTTC.

This clone was counted ten times or more. The chain is built from TRBV5-6 and TRBJ1-4; 7 bases agree with TRBD1. The V gene end was trimmed by 3 bases and the J gene end by 8 bases; junction bases not matched to a gene: 13. The length of the CDR3 is 16 residues. The germline CDR1 and CDR2 sequences are SGHDT and YYEEEE. DNA of the CDR3: TGTGCCAGCAGCTCTTCCTTTGACAGGGTGGACGAAAAACTGTTTTTT. Translating gives CASSSSFDRVDEKLFF.

By share, this clone ranks as medium-sized (0.01 to 0.1%). The rearrangement uses TRBV7-3 and TRBJ2-1; D might be TRBD2 (6 bases). V shed 5 bases and J shed 5 bases, with 13 bases lying between them. CDR1 is SGHTA and CDR2 is FQGTGA in the germline V gene. CDR3 length: 14 residues. CDR3 DNA: TGTGCCAGCAGCAATTTCCGCGGGAACAATGAGCAGTTCTTC. Translated: CASSNFRGNNEQFF.

This clone was seen more than once but under ten times. The chain uses TRBV28 and TRBJ2-7; D is unresolved. From germline, CDR1 is MDHEN and CDR2 SYDVKM. There are 11 residues in the CDR3. Trimming shortened V by 6 bases and J by 6 bases, and 9 bases separated the two germline ends. CDR3 nucleotide sequence: TGTGCCAGCAGACGCTTTGGCGAGCAGTACTTC. Encoded protein: CASRRFGEQYF.

This clone was seen at least ten times. The J gene is TRBJ2-7, the V gene TRBV3-1; D ambiguous. The CDR3 has 15 residues. V was pared by 0 bases and J by 2 bases, with 11 bases between. The germline gives CDR1 LGHDT, CDR2 YNNKEL (reference sequence). This CDR3 reads CASSQDSQATYEQYF. DNA of the CDR3: TGTGCCAGCAGCCAAGATTCGCAGGCCACCTACGAGCAGTACTTC.

V usage is TRBV30 and J usage is TRBJ2-5; the D gene is possibly TRBD2 (6 bases). V was clipped by 7 bases and J by 4 bases, with 13 bases between them. The germline V gene has CDR1 GTSNPN and CDR2 SVGIG (reference sequence). The CDR3 has 12 residues. This CDR3 reads CAFAGIGETQYF. CDR3 bases: TGTGCCTTTGCGGGGATTGGAGAGACCCAGTACTTC.

This clone is labeled medium-sized (0.01 to 0.1%). The V and J genes are TRBV6-1 and TRBJ1-2; the D gene is possibly TRBD1 (6 bases). Germline lookup yields CDR1 MNHNS and CDR2 SASEGT. The CDR3 has 12 residues. The V gene lost 6 bases and the J gene lost 5 bases, with 10 bases spanning the gap. CDR3 in DNA: TGTGCCAGCAGAGGGACATCTTATGGCTACACCTTC. Encoded protein: CASRGTSYGYTF.